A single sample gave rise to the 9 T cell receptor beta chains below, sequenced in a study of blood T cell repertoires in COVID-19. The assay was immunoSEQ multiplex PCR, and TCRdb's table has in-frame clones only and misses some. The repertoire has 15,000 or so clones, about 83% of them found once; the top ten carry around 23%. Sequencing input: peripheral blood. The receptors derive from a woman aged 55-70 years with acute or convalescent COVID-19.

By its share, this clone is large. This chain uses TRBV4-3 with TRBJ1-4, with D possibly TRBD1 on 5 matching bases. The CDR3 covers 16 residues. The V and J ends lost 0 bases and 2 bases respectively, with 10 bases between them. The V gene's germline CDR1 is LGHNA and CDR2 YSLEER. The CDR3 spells CASSQESGFTNEKLFF. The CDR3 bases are TGCGCCAGCAGCCAAGAGTCAGGGTTCACTAATGAAAAACTGTTTTTT.

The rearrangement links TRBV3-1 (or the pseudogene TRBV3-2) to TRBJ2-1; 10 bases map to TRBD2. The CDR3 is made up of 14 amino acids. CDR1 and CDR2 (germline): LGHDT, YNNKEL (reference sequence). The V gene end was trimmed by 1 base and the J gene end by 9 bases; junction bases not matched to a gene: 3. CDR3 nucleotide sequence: TGTGCCAGCAGCCAAGCGTGGACTAGCGGTGAGCAGTTCTTC. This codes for CASSQAWTSGEQFF.

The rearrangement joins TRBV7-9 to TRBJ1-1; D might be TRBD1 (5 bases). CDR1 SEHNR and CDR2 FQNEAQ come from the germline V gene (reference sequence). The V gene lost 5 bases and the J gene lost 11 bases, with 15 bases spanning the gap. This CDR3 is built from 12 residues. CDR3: CASSKDSLKAFF. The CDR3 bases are TGTGCCAGCAGCAAAGACAGCCTAAAGGCTTTCTTT.

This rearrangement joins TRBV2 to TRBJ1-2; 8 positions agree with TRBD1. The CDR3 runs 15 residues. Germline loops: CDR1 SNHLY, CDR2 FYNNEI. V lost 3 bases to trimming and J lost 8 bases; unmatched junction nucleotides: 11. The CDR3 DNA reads TGTGCCAGCAGTGAGTGGGACAGGCAAGGGCCCGGCTACACCTTC. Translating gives CASSEWDRQGPGYTF.

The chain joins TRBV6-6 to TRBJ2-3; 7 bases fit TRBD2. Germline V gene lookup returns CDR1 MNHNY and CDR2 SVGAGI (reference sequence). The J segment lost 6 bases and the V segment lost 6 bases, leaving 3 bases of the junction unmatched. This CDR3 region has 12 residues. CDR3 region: CASSGGYDTQYF. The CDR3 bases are TGTGCCAGCAGCGGGGGGTACGATACGCAGTATTTT.

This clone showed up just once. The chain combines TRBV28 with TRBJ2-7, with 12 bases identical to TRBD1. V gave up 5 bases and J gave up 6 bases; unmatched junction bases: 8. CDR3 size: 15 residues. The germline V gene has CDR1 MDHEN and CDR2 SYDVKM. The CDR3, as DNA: TGTGCCAGCAGTGAAGCCGGGACAGGGGGCGGCGAGCAGTACTTC. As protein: CASSEAGTGGGEQYF.

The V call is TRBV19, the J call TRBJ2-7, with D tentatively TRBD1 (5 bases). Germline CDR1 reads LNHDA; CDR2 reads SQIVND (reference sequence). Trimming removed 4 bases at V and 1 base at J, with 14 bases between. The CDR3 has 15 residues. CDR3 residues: CASSTGYHPSYEQYF. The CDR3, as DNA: TGTGCCAGTAGTACAGGGTACCATCCGTCCTACGAGCAGTACTTC. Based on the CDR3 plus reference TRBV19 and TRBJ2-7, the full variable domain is DGGITQSPKYLFRKEGQNVTLSCEQNLNHDAMYWYRQDPGQGLRLIYYSQIVNDFQKGDIAEGYSVSREKKESFPLTVTSAQKNPTAFYLCASSTGYHPSYEQYFGPGTRLTVT.

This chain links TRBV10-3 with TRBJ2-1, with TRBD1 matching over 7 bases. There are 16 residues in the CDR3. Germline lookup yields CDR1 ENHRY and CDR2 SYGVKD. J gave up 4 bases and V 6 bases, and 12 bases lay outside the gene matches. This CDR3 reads CAIRGNRGMLYNEQFF. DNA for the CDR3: TGTGCCATCAGGGGAAACAGGGGAATGTTATACAATGAGCAGTTCTTC.

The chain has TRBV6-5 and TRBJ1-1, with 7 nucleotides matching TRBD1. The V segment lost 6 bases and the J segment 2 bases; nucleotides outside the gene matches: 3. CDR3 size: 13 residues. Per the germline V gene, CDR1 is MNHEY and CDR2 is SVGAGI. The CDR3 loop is CASSGQVNTEAFF. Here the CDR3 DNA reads TGTGCCAGCAGCGGACAGGTTAACACTGAAGCTTTCTTT.